The TCR beta chain described here comes from a study of blood T cell repertoires in COVID-19. This CDR3 has 14 residues. CDR1 and CDR2 from the germline V gene are SEHNR and FQNEAQ (reference sequence). V was trimmed by 2 bases and J by 0 bases, leaving 7 bases between them. Libraries were prepared by immunoSEQ multiplex PCR; TCRdb keeps only in-frame clonotypes and omits some of them. The table includes approximately 150,000 clones, 70% to 85% detected once. The sample consisted of PBMCs or T cells enriched from blood (not recorded which). V usage is TRBV7-9 and J usage is TRBJ1-1, with D uncertain. The receptor was derived from a woman aged 65 to 85 in a cohort exposed to, infected with or recovered from COVID-19 (not recorded which). This CDR3 reads CASSLSQMNTEAFF. In DNA, the CDR3 is TGTGCCAGCAGCTTATCGCAGATGAACACTGAAGCTTTCTTT. The entire variable domain, with the rest obtained from reference TRBV7-9 and TRBJ1-1, is as follows: DTGVSQNPRHKITKRGQNVTFRCDPISEHNRLYWYRQTLGQGPEFLTYFQNEAQLEKSRLLSDRFSAERPKGSFSTLEIQRTEQGDSAMYLCASSLSQMNTEAFFGQGTRLTVV.